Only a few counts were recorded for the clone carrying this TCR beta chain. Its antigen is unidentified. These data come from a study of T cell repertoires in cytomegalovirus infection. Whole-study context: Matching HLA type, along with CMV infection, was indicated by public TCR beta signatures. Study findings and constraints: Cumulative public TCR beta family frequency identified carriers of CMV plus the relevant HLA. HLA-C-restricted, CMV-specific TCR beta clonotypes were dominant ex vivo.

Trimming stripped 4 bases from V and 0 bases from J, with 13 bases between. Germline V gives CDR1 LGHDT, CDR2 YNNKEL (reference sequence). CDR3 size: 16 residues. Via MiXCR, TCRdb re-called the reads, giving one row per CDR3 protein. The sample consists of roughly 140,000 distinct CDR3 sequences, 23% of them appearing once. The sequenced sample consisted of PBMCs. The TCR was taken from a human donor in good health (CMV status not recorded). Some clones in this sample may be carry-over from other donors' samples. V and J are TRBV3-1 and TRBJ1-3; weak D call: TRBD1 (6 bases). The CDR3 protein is CASSPFGGRSGNTIYF. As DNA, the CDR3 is TGTGCCAGCAGCCCCTTCGGGGGCCGCTCTGGAAACACCATATATTTT.